Below are 10 T cell receptor beta chains sequenced from a single sample in a study of cytomegalovirus exposure and HLA in healthy donors. Primers for the PCR totalled 60 Vbeta and 13 Jbeta. Libraries were prepared by immunoSEQ multiplex PCR; TCRdb keeps only in-frame clonotypes and omits some of them. The sample records over 150,000 clones, roughly four fifths being singletons. Sequenced input: PBMCs. The source of these receptors is a woman aged 25 to 39 in good health and CMV-seropositive.

The chain carries TRBV27 and TRBJ1-5; 8 nucleotides align to TRBD1. Germline CDR1 reads MNHEY; CDR2 reads SMNVEV (reference sequence). CDR3 length: 13 residues. V gave up 7 bases and J gave up 5 bases; unmatched junction bases: 4. CDR3 sequence reads: CASKTGAHQPQHF. CDR3 sequence (DNA): TGTGCCAGCAAGACAGGGGCGCATCAGCCCCAGCATTTT.

The chain combines TRBV5-1 with TRBJ2-1, with 11 nucleotides matching TRBD2. V lost 0 bases to trimming and J lost 7 bases; unmatched junction nucleotides: 3. Germline V gene sequence: CDR1 SGHRS, CDR2 YFSETQ. This CDR3 region has 15 residues. As DNA, the CDR3 is TGCGCCAGCAGCTTGGTTAGCGGGAGGGGAAATGAGCAGTTCTTC. Protein: CASSLVSGRGNEQFF.

This chain uses TRBV4-1 with TRBJ1-2; maybe TRBD1 (6 bases). The V end was cut by 0 bases, the J end by 4 bases, with 9 bases between. Germline loops: CDR1 MGHRA, CDR2 YSYEKL. This CDR3 contains 14 residues. The CDR3 DNA reads TGCGCCAGCAGCCAAGATGGGGGCGTCTATGGCTACACCTTC. It yields the protein CASSQDGGVYGYTF.

The rearrangement uses TRBV5-4 and TRBJ1-4, with 9 bases fitting TRBD1. The germline CDR1 and CDR2 sequences are SGHNT and YYREEE (reference sequence). The V and J ends lost 0 bases and 8 bases, in that order; junction bases with no gene match: 5. The CDR3 is made up of 15 amino acids. The DNA of the CDR3 is TGTGCCAGCAGCTTGGGGGGACAGGGCGGGGAAAAACTGTTTTTT. Its protein is CASSLGGQGGEKLFF.

The chain joins TRBV6-4 to TRBJ2-1, with TRBD2 matching 8 bases. Trimming cost V 4 bases and J 8 bases; bases outside gene matches: 7. The V gene's germline CDR1 is MRHNA and CDR2 SNTAGT. This CDR3 region has 14 residues. In nucleotides, the CDR3 is TGTGCCAGCAGTGCGCAGCGGGAGCCCCATGAGCAGTTCTTC. Translated, it gives CASSAQREPHEQFF.

In the case of this clone: The junction departs from the called germline gene at one end, perhaps through a read error. The chain joins TRBV29-1 to TRBJ2-1, with D possibly TRBD1 on 6 matching bases. The CDR3 sequence is 14 residues long. From germline, CDR1 is SQVTM and CDR2 ANQGSEA. The CDR3, as DNA: TGCGGCGTTCCTCGAAGGGGGTCTTACAATGAGCAGTTCTTC. Protein product: CGVPRRGSYNEQFF.

The chain carries TRBV6-6 and TRBJ2-2; D is undetermined. CDR1 is MNHNY and CDR2 is SVGAGI in the germline V gene (reference sequence). Trimming took 5 bases from V and 5 from J, leaving 12 bases between them. The CDR3 length is 14 residues. CDR3 loop: CASSSPSRTGELFF. The CDR3 DNA follows: TGTGCCAGCAGTAGCCCCTCGCGAACCGGGGAGCTGTTTTTT.

The chain recombines TRBV28 with TRBJ1-2; 11 nucleotides agree with TRBD1. The CDR3 spans 13 residues. The ends lost 3 bases at V and 7 bases at J; junction bases unmatched: 1. Germline assignment: CDR1 MDHEN and CDR2 SYDVKM. The CDR3 sequence is CASSFGTGGGYTF. The CDR3 DNA reads TGTGCCAGCAGTTTCGGGACAGGGGGTGGCTACACCTTC.

This rearrangement joins TRBV5-1 to TRBJ1-1; D ambiguous. V was pared by 1 base and J by 1 base, with 5 bases between. Looked up from germline, CDR1 is SGHRS and CDR2 is YFSETQ. The CDR3 is 13 amino acids. The CDR3 region has the DNA TGCGCCAGCAGCTTGACAGCGAACACTGAAGCTTTCTTT. As protein: CASSLTANTEAFF.

The genes are TRBV19 and TRBJ2-5; 8 nucleotides align to TRBD2. V shed 6 bases, J shed 2 bases, and the junction held 5 bases outside the gene matches. Per the germline V gene, CDR1 is LNHDA and CDR2 is SQIVND (reference sequence). The CDR3 has 14 residues. CDR3 in amino acids: CASSKTSAQETQYF. CDR3 sequence (DNA): TGTGCCAGTAGCAAGACTAGCGCGCAAGAGACCCAGTACTTC.